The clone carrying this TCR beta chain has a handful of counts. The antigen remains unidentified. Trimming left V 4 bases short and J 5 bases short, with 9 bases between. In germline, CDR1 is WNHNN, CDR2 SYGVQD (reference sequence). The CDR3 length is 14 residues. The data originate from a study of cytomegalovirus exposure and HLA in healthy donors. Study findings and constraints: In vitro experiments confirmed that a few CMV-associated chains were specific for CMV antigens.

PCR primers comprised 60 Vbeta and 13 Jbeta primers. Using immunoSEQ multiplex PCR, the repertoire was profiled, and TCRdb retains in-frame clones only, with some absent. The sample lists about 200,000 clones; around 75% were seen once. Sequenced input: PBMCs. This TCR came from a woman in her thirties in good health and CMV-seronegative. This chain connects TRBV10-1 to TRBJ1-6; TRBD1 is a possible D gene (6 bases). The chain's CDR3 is CASSVGQNNSPLHF. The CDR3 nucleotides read TGCGCCAGCAGTGTCGGACAGAATAATTCACCCCTCCACTTT.